This TCR beta chain was sequenced for a study of blood T cell repertoires in COVID-19. Sequenced by immunoSEQ multiplex PCR; TCRdb stores in-frame clones only, minus some. The data hold about 280,000 clones, with roughly 90% observed a single time. The V and J ends lost 5 bases and 3 bases respectively, with 10 bases between them. The germline V gene encodes CDR1 MNHEY and CDR2 SVGAGI. The CDR3 length is 13 residues. This sequence joins TRBV6-5 and TRBJ1-2; D not certain. This TCR came from a woman aged 18-29 years with acute COVID-19. The sequenced sample consisted of PBMCs or T cells enriched from blood (not recorded which). The CDR3 reads CASSHHEDYGYTF. For the CDR3, the DNA is TGTGCCAGCAGTCACCATGAGGACTATGGCTACACCTTC.